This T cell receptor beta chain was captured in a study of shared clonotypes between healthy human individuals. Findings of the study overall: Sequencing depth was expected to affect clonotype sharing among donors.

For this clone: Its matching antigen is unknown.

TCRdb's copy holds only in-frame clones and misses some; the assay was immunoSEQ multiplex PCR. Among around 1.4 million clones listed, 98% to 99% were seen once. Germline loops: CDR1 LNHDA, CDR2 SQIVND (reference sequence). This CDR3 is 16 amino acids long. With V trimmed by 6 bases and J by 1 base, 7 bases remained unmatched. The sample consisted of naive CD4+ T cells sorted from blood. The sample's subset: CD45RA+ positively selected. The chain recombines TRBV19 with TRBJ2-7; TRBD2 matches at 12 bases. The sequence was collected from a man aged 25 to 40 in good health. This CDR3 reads CASSPTSGSRSYEQYF. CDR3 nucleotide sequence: TGTGCCAGTAGCCCGACTAGCGGGAGCAGATCCTACGAGCAGTACTTC.